This T cell receptor (beta chain) is drawn from a study of cytomegalovirus exposure and HLA in healthy donors. Study-wide points: According to the study, 160 or so TCR beta chains were cytomegalovirus-associated. Later analysis showed TCR association rates varying by HLA locus, highest for DRB1 and lowest for HLA-C.

The primer mix had 60 Vbeta and 13 Jbeta primers. Repertoires were generated with immunoSEQ multiplex PCR, while TCRdb's copy carries only in-frame clones and drops some. This repertoire shows hundreds of thousands of clones, almost 80% found once; its top ten account for more than 1.5%. Germline CDR1 and CDR2: SGHNT and YYREEE (reference sequence). The V segment lost 5 bases and the J segment 5 bases; nucleotides outside the gene matches: 8. CDR3 length: 15 residues. Notes on this clone: Its antigen is unidentified.

The receptor comes from a man in his late teens or twenties in good health and CMV-seronegative. Input material: PBMCs. This rearrangement joins TRBV5-4 to TRBJ2-1, with 9 bases identical to TRBD1. CDR3 loop: CASSLRQGGNNEQFF. The CDR3 DNA follows: TGTGCCAGCAGTTTACGACAGGGGGGCAACAATGAGCAGTTCTTC.